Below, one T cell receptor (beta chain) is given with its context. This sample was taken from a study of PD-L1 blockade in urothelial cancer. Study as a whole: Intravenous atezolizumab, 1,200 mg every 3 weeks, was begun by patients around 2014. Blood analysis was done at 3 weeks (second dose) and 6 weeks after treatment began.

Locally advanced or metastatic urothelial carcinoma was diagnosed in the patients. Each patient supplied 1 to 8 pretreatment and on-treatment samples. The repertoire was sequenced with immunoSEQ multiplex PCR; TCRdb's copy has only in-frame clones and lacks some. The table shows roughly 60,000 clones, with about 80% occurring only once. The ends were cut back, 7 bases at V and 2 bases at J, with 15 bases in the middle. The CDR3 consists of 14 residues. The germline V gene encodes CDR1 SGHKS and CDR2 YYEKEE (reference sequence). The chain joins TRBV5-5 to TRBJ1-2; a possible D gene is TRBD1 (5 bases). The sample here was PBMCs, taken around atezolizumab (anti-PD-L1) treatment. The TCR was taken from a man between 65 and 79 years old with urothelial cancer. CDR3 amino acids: CASHPGGLNYGYTF. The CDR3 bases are TGTGCCAGCCACCCGGGGGGATTAAACTATGGCTACACCTTC.